The 21 T cell receptor beta chains presented below share a single source sample, sequenced in a study of cytomegalovirus exposure and HLA in healthy donors. Clones were read by immunoSEQ multiplex PCR, and TCRdb kept only the in-frame ones, dropping some. This table holds some 150,000 clones, approximately 94% found once. Sequencing was done on a sample of PBMCs. Source of these receptors: a young man in good health and CMV-seropositive.

The chain couples TRBV27 to TRBJ2-7; 10 positions agree with TRBD2. V trimming: 2 bases; J trimming: 2 bases; junction bases outside the gene matches: 9. Germline CDR1 and CDR2: MNHEY and SMNVEV (reference sequence). The CDR3 contains 17 residues. CDR3 DNA: TGTGCCAGCAGTTTAATCCCGACTAGCGGGTTCCCCTACGAGCAGTACTTC. It codes for CASSLIPTSGFPYEQYF.

V is TRBV14 and J is TRBJ2-7; 12 nucleotides align to TRBD2. The CDR3 is 15 amino acids. J lost 6 bases, V lost 1 base, and 4 bases had no gene match. The germline gives CDR1 SGHDN, CDR2 FVKESK. The CDR3 loop reads CASSQVLAGGVEQYF. The CDR3, as DNA: TGTGCCAGCAGCCAAGTGCTAGCGGGAGGGGTCGAGCAGTACTTC. The full variable domain, in which reference TRBV14 and TRBJ2-7 provide the parts outside the CDR3, is EAGVTQFPSHSVIEKGQTVTLRCDPISGHDNLYWYRRVMGKEIKFLLHFVKESKQDESGMPNNRFLAERTGGTYSTLKVQPAELEDSGVYFCASSQVLAGGVEQYFGPGTRLTVT.

CDR3 region: CASSLWLAGGNTDTQYF. As DNA, the CDR3 is TGTGCCAGCAGTTTGTGGCTAGCGGGAGGGAACACAGATACGCAGTATTTT. The V gene is TRBV27, the J gene TRBJ2-3, with 12 positions matching TRBD2. The CDR3 sequence is 17 residues long. V was clipped by 3 bases and J by 2 bases; unmatched bases: 6. Germline CDR1 MNHEY, CDR2 SMNVEV (reference sequence).

V and J are TRBV4-1 and TRBJ1-1; 7 positions match TRBD1. The V and J ends lost 3 bases and 0 bases, in that order; junction bases with no gene match: 7. CDR3 length: 16 residues. Per the germline V gene, CDR1 is MGHRA and CDR2 is YSYEKL. The chain's CDR3 is CASSQPPGGMNTEAFF. The CDR3 coding sequence is TGCGCCAGCAGCCAGCCCCCAGGGGGGATGAACACTGAAGCTTTCTTT.

The chain couples TRBV2 to TRBJ1-1, with D perhaps matching TRBD1 (6 bases). CDR1 is SNHLY, CDR2 FYNNEI, per germline. The V end was cut by 4 bases, the J end by 1 base, with 7 bases between. The CDR3 covers 13 residues. DNA of the CDR3: TGTGCCAGCAGTGCACAGGGGAACACTGAAGCTTTCTTT. This translates into CASSAQGNTEAFF.

J is TRBJ1-1 and V is TRBV9; the D gene is possibly TRBD1 (5 bases). CDR1 is SGDLS, CDR2 YYNGEE, per germline. The ends were cut back, 4 bases at V and 5 bases at J, with 18 bases in the middle. The CDR3 covers 15 residues. This CDR3 reads CASSPHGHGGTEAFF. In nucleotides, the CDR3 is TGTGCCAGCAGCCCCCATGGGCACGGGGGGACTGAAGCTTTCTTT.

This chain's CDR3 is CASSYGESYGYTF. The CDR3 region has the DNA TGTGCCAGCAGTTACGGGGAGAGCTATGGCTACACCTTC. The chain carries TRBV6-5 and TRBJ1-2; D is unclear. The CDR3 has 13 residues. The V end lost 2 bases, the J end lost 4 bases, and 8 bases lay between the germline ends. CDR1 MNHEY and CDR2 SVGAGI come from the germline V gene.

This clone was picked up one time. The V call is TRBV5-4, the J call TRBJ1-4; D is undetermined. Trimming took off 0 bases at V and 8 bases at J, with 8 bases between the two ends. In germline, CDR1 is SGHNT, CDR2 YYREEE (reference sequence). CDR3 length: 13 amino acids. Here the CDR3 DNA reads TGTGCCAGCAGCTTGGAAGCTGAAGAAAAACTGTTTTTT. It is translated as CASSLEAEEKLFF.

This rearrangement joins TRBV28 to TRBJ1-3; D remains unclear. This CDR3 is built from 13 residues. From germline, CDR1 is MDHEN and CDR2 SYDVKM. V lost 4 bases and J 2 bases, leaving 6 bases between the germline ends. The CDR3 protein is CASSWEAGNTIYF. The CDR3 DNA sequence: TGTGCCAGCAGTTGGGAGGCTGGAAACACCATATATTTT.

This clone came up a few times. The chain recombines TRBV27 with TRBJ2-7, with D tentatively TRBD2 (5 bases). V lost 8 bases, J lost 6 bases, and 20 bases lay in between. This CDR3 contains 14 residues. The germline CDR1 and CDR2 sequences are MNHEY and SMNVEV (reference sequence). This chain's CDR3 is CASAPGGGTSEQYF. Written as DNA, the CDR3 is TGTGCCAGCGCCCCTGGCGGAGGAACCTCCGAGCAGTACTTC.

The V call is TRBV9, the J call TRBJ2-2; D unclear. Per the germline V gene, CDR1 is SGDLS and CDR2 is YYNGEE. The V end was cut by 4 bases, the J end by 7 bases, with 14 bases between. The CDR3 consists of 14 residues. For the CDR3, the DNA is TGTGCCAGCAGCCCGCGCGTCCTCGGCGGGGAGCTGTTTTTT. Protein product: CASSPRVLGGELFF.

The chain carries TRBV5-1 and TRBJ2-1, with 8 bases matching TRBD2. Germline V gene data show CDR1 as SGHRS and CDR2 as YFSETQ. J lost 8 bases, V lost 1 base, and 8 bases had no gene match. The CDR3 totals 15 residues. The CDR3 region has the DNA TGCGCCAGCAGCTTGCGGGAGGGCGGAGGGTATGAGCAGTTCTTC. The encoded protein is CASSLREGGGYEQFF.

The V gene is TRBV5-6, the J gene TRBJ2-1, with D tentatively TRBD1 (6 bases). The CDR3 spans 18 residues. The V and J ends lost 3 bases and 4 bases respectively, with 23 bases between them. Germline loops: CDR1 SGHDT, CDR2 YYEEEE. DNA of the CDR3: TGTGCCAGCAGCTCACGGATTAACAGGGCGCTGGGGTACAATGAGCAGTTCTTC. It yields the protein CASSSRINRALGYNEQFF.

CDR3: CASSLVDRGGTGELFF. The CDR3, as DNA: TGCGCCAGCAGCTTGGTCGACAGGGGAGGCACCGGGGAGCTGTTTTTT. V usage is TRBV5-1 and J usage is TRBJ2-2, with 8 nucleotides matching TRBD1. CDR1 and CDR2 from the germline V gene are SGHRS and YFSETQ. There are 16 residues in the CDR3. V dropped 0 bases and J dropped 4; count of bases not matched to a gene: 5.

V gene TRBV5-8 combines with J gene TRBJ1-1; 9 positions agree with TRBD1. Germline V gene sequence: CDR1 SGHTS, CDR2 YDEGEE. This CDR3 comprises 13 residues. Trimming at V came to 4 bases and at J to 11 bases, leaving 9 bases not matched to a gene. In nucleotides, the CDR3 is TGTGCCAGCAGCGCCCCGACAGGGGGGAGGGCTTTCTTT. This codes for CASSAPTGGRAFF.

The V and J genes are TRBV28 and TRBJ1-2; 7 nucleotides match TRBD1. CDR3 length equals 14 residues. CDR1 and CDR2 from the germline V gene are MDHEN and SYDVKM. With 3 bases clipped from V and 3 bases from J, the junction kept 4 bases outside the gene matches. As DNA, the CDR3 is TGTGCCAGCAGTTTTTCTACAGGGGACTATGGCTACACCTTC. As protein: CASSFSTGDYGYTF.

Of note for this clone: Other DNA sequences within the sample encode an identical CDR3. This sequence joins TRBV9 and TRBJ2-1, with D possibly matching TRBD1 (5 bases). The germline V gene encodes CDR1 SGDLS and CDR2 YYNGEE. V lost 0 bases and J 4 bases, leaving 8 bases between the germline ends. The length of the CDR3 is 14 residues. The CDR3 nucleotides read TGTGCCAGCAGCGTAGAGGGGTCGTACAATGAGCAGTTCTTC. It encodes CASSVEGSYNEQFF. The complete variable domain, with remaining parts taken from reference TRBV9 and TRBJ2-1, reads DSGVTQTPKHLITATGQRVTLRCSPRSGDLSVYWYQQSLDQGLQFLIQYYNGEERAKGNILERFSAQQFPDLHSELNLSSLELGDSALYFCASSVEGSYNEQFFGPGTRLTVL.

The gene calls are TRBV18 and TRBJ1-6, with TRBD1 matching over 8 bases. The length of the CDR3 is 14 residues. Germline loops: CDR1 KGHSH, CDR2 LQKENI. The V segment lost 4 bases and the J segment 8 bases; nucleotides outside the gene matches: 4. CDR3 nucleotides: TGTGCCAGCTCACAAGCGGACAGGGATTCACCCCTCCACTTT. It specifies CASSQADRDSPLHF.

This clone was observed once. The V gene is TRBV30, the J gene TRBJ1-1; D is unclear. The CDR3 runs to 11 residues. With 2 bases removed from V and 10 bases from J, the gap between germline ends came to 11 bases. Looked up from germline, CDR1 is GTSNPN and CDR2 is SVGIG (reference sequence). CDR3 bases: TGTGCCTGGAGTCGGGAGCGAAGAGCTTTCTTT. The encoded protein is CAWSRERRAFF.

The rearrangement uses TRBV19 and TRBJ2-2; 8 positions agree with TRBD1. V gave up 3 bases and J gave up 0 bases; unmatched junction bases: 3. This CDR3 contains 16 residues. Germline CDR1 and CDR2: LNHDA and SQIVND (reference sequence). This CDR3 is CASSMGTGPNTGELFF. The CDR3 DNA sequence: TGTGCCAGTAGTATGGGGACAGGCCCGAACACCGGGGAGCTGTTTTTT.

The J gene is TRBJ2-7, the V gene TRBV11-2; D is possibly TRBD1 (6 bases). Per the germline V gene, CDR1 is SGHAT and CDR2 is FQNNGV. The CDR3 has 16 residues. The germline V and J ends were trimmed by 6 bases and 0 bases, with 18 bases remaining between them. CDR3 residues: CASSLTAQGDSYEQYF. The CDR3 bases are TGTGCCAGCAGTCTTACCGCACAGGGAGACTCCTACGAGCAGTACTTC. The full variable domain, with the rest looked up from reference TRBV11-2 and TRBJ2-7, is EAGVAQSPRYKIIEKRQSVAFWCNPISGHATLYWYQQILGQGPKLLIQFQNNGVVDDSQLPKDRFSAERLKGVDSTLKIQPAKLEDSAVYLCASSLTAQGDSYEQYFGPGTRLTVT.